Below are 24 T cell receptor beta chains sequenced from a single sample in a study of OX40 agonist ivuxolimab in advanced cancers. Sequenced by immunoSEQ multiplex PCR; TCRdb stores in-frame clones only, minus some. The data show nearly 25,000 clones, 60% to 80% seen once. The sample here was CD4+ or CD8+ T cells sorted from blood, taken in a trial of the OX40 agonist ivuxolimab. These receptors were taken from an adult with an advanced solid tumor such as melanoma, head and neck, liver or kidney cancer.

V and J are TRBV5-1 and TRBJ2-2; perhaps TRBD2 as D (6 bases). This CDR3 has 16 amino acids. CDR1 and CDR2 from the germline V gene are SGHRS and YFSETQ. Trimming stripped 4 bases from V and 0 bases from J, with 13 bases between. The CDR3 spells CASSPGWGANTGELFF. For the CDR3, the DNA is TGCGCCAGCAGCCCGGGATGGGGGGCGAACACCGGGGAGCTGTTTTTT.

The chain couples TRBV6-5 to TRBJ2-1; TRBD2 matches at 12 bases. CDR3 size: 14 residues. CDR1 is MNHEY, CDR2 SVGAGI, per germline. V trimming: 7 bases; J trimming: 9 bases; junction bases outside the gene matches: 7. In DNA, the CDR3 is TGTGCCAGCATGACTAGCGGGAGAACGTTTGAGCAGTTCTTC. This encodes CASMTSGRTFEQFF.

The chain links TRBV2 to TRBJ1-5; D unresolved. Germline lookup yields CDR1 SNHLY and CDR2 FYNNEI. V gave up 7 bases and J gave up 7 bases, with 11 bases separating them. The CDR3 is made up of 12 amino acids. CDR3: CASKESGQPQHF. CDR3 coding DNA: TGTGCCAGCAAGGAATCGGGGCAGCCCCAGCATTTT.

The rearrangement links TRBV7-9 to TRBJ1-2, with unresolved D. V was clipped by 4 bases and J by 8 bases, with 11 bases between them. Germline V gives CDR1 SEHNR, CDR2 FQNEAQ (reference sequence). CDR3 length equals 12 residues. The CDR3 loop is CASSSSPRGYTF. The CDR3 DNA reads TGTGCCAGCAGCTCATCTCCCCGGGGCTACACCTTC.

V is TRBV6-5 and J is TRBJ2-7; D is perhaps TRBD1 (6 bases). V was pared by 0 bases and J by 7 bases, with 16 bases between. This CDR3 contains 15 residues. The germline V gene has CDR1 MNHEY and CDR2 SVGAGI. The CDR3 coding sequence is TGTGCCAGCAGTTACTCGACCGGACAGCCGTCGGAGCAGTACTTC. Its protein product is CASSYSTGQPSEQYF.

The rearrangement uses TRBV7-2 and TRBJ2-3; D gene uncertain. Germline CDR1 SGHTA, CDR2 FQGNSA. The CDR3 totals 15 residues. Deletions cut 1 base from V and 5 bases from J, with 13 bases between. CDR3 sequence: CASSLVAWAGDTQYF. In nucleotides, the CDR3 is TGTGCCAGCAGCTTAGTGGCTTGGGCAGGAGATACGCAGTATTTT.

This rearrangement joins TRBV5-8 to TRBJ2-7, with D maybe TRBD1 (6 bases). The CDR3 covers 14 residues. The germline CDR1 and CDR2 sequences are SGHTS and YDEGEE. V was cut by 0 bases and J by 2 bases, with 9 bases left in between. The CDR3 sequence is CASSLAPGAYEQYF. As DNA, the CDR3 is TGTGCCAGCAGCTTGGCCCCAGGGGCCTACGAGCAGTACTTC.

This clone was recorded only once. The V and J genes are TRBV5-1 and TRBJ2-2; D gene ambiguous. Per germline, CDR1 SGHRS and CDR2 YFSETQ. The CDR3 has 13 residues. Trimming shortened V by 2 bases and J by 4 bases, and 6 bases separated the two germline ends. Here the CDR3 reads CASSLWSTGELFF. In nucleotides, the CDR3 is TGCGCCAGCAGCTTATGGTCCACCGGGGAGCTGTTTTTT.

The chain links TRBV6-6 to TRBJ1-3; 8 bases map to TRBD1. V was clipped by 2 bases and J by 8 bases; unmatched bases: 11. The CDR3 totals 16 residues. Per germline, CDR1 MNHNY and CDR2 SVGAGI (reference sequence). The CDR3 sequence is CASSYPRTGSLHTIYF. The DNA of the CDR3 is TGTGCCAGCAGTTACCCCCGGACAGGGAGTTTACACACCATATATTTT.

V usage is TRBV19 and J usage is TRBJ1-1; D remains unclear. CDR1 and CDR2 from the germline V gene are LNHDA and SQIVND (reference sequence). Deletions cut 5 bases from V and 6 bases from J, with 13 bases between. The CDR3 spans 13 residues. CDR3 DNA: TGTGCCAGTAGTCCCGGGAGGGTAGCTGAAGCTTTCTTT. Translated, it gives CASSPGRVAEAFF.

This clone appeared a few times. The chain has TRBV5-1 and TRBJ1-1; D remains ambiguous. The CDR3 sequence is 16 residues long. Germline-derived CDR1 and CDR2 are SGHRS and YFSETQ. Trimming removed 0 bases from V and 5 bases from J, with 17 bases in between. The DNA for the CDR3 is TGCGCCAGCAGCTTGGAGCCAAGGTTGGGTGGAACTGAAGCTTTCTTT. Translation: CASSLEPRLGGTEAFF.

The genes are TRBV2 and TRBJ2-1, with D maybe TRBD1 (6 bases). Germline V gene sequence: CDR1 SNHLY, CDR2 FYNNEI. V shed 11 bases and J shed 8 bases, with 19 bases lying between them. There are 13 residues in the CDR3. CDR3 amino acids: CASNHLGGHEQFF. CDR3 DNA sequence: TGTGCCTCGAACCATCTTGGGGGCCATGAGCAGTTCTTC.

This clone was recorded once. The rearrangement uses TRBV19 and TRBJ2-5, with D possibly TRBD1 on 6 matching bases. V lost 6 bases and J 4 bases, leaving 18 bases between the germline ends. Germline CDR1 LNHDA, CDR2 SQIVND (reference sequence). This CDR3 is 15 amino acids long. CDR3 sequence (DNA): TGTGCCAGTAGCGCAGGATTACAGGGTCGAGAGACCCAGTACTTC. Translated: CASSAGLQGRETQYF.

This chain uses TRBV7-2 with TRBJ1-1; no firm D call. The germline V and J ends were trimmed by 5 bases and 0 bases, with 10 bases remaining between them. Germline loops: CDR1 SGHTA, CDR2 FQGNSA. The CDR3 contains 14 residues. The CDR3 DNA sequence: TGTGCCAGCAGCCTCCTTTTGGTGAACACTGAAGCTTTCTTT. Protein sequence: CASSLLLVNTEAFF.

The chain employs TRBV18 and TRBJ2-7, with TRBD1 matching 9 bases. Germline CDR1 KGHSH, CDR2 LQKENI. This CDR3 has 18 residues. Trimming at V came to 3 bases and at J to 0 bases, leaving 12 bases not matched to a gene. The CDR3 DNA reads TGTGCCAGCTCACCTACTCAACCCGGACAGGGGAACTCCTACGAGCAGTACTTC. Protein product: CASSPTQPGQGNSYEQYF.

The genes are TRBV19 and TRBJ2-1, with 10 bases lining up with TRBD1. The CDR3 extends over 14 amino acids. Trimming cost V 5 bases and J 9 bases; bases outside gene matches: 7. Germline CDR1 is LNHDA and CDR2 is SQIVND (reference sequence). CDR3 region: CASSLGTGASEQFF. In DNA form, the CDR3 reads TGTGCCAGTAGTTTGGGGACAGGGGCCAGTGAGCAGTTCTTC.

Only one count was recorded for this clone. The CDR3: CASSLGVASTDTQYF. In DNA, the CDR3 is TGTGCCAGCAGCTTGGGGGTTGCTAGCACAGATACGCAGTATTTT. This chain connects TRBV11-3 to TRBJ2-3; tentatively, D is TRBD1 or TRBD2 (5 bases each). The ends were cut back, 3 bases at V and 0 bases at J, with 10 bases in the middle. The CDR3 covers 15 residues. In germline, CDR1 is SGHNT, CDR2 YENEEA.

V is TRBV5-1 and J is TRBJ2-3; the match to TRBD2 covers 10 bases. This CDR3 spans 18 amino acids. Looked up from germline, CDR1 is SGHRS and CDR2 is YFSETQ. The V and J ends lost 4 bases and 0 bases, in that order; junction bases with no gene match: 11. The CDR3 loop is CASSESKREGRSTDTQYF. The CDR3 DNA reads TGCGCCAGCAGCGAATCTAAGCGGGAGGGCCGAAGCACAGATACGCAGTATTTT.

On this clone itself: This sample includes further DNA sequences coding for the same CDR3. The rearrangement joins TRBV10-2 to TRBJ1-2; no clear D gene. This CDR3 region has 13 residues. V was clipped by 9 bases and J by 4 bases, with 15 bases between them. Germline CDR1 and CDR2: WSHSY and SAAADI. The CDR3 is CASSRTVIYGYTF. CDR3 nucleotide sequence: TGCGCCAGTTCTAGAACGGTGATCTATGGCTACACCTTC.

The gene calls are TRBV7-3 and TRBJ2-2, with a weak D call TRBD1 (5 bases). Trimming cost V 7 bases and J 8 bases, with 14 bases left between them. Germline V CDR1 and CDR2: SGHTA, FQGTGA. The length of the CDR3 is 13 residues. The DNA of the CDR3 is TGTGCCAGCATCGGAAAGGGGTTAGGGGAGCTGTTTTTT. Residues: CASIGKGLGELFF.

The CDR3 nucleotides are TGTGCCACCCGGGAGGGGGGCGGGAATGAGCAGTTCTTC. This sequence encodes CATREGGGNEQFF. This sequence joins TRBV28 and TRBJ2-1; 8 bases are shared with TRBD2. This CDR3 spans 13 amino acids. CDR1 MDHEN and CDR2 SYDVKM come from the germline V gene. V lost 10 bases to trimming and J lost 7 bases; unmatched junction nucleotides: 9.

The V gene is TRBV7-6, the J gene TRBJ2-7; no clear D. The CDR3 spans 18 residues. Germline loops: CDR1 SGHVS, CDR2 FNYEAQ. The V gene lost 0 bases and the J gene lost 5 bases, with 23 bases spanning the gap. The CDR3 DNA sequence: TGTGCCAGCAGCTTAGCCGAGACAAATTCTCATAGTACCCACGAGCAGTACTTC. As protein: CASSLAETNSHSTHEQYF.

The chain joins TRBV15 to TRBJ1-4, with D tentatively TRBD1 (6 bases). Germline loops: CDR1 LNHNV, CDR2 YYDKDF (reference sequence). The CDR3 consists of 14 residues. V was pared by 0 bases and J by 7 bases, with 9 bases between. For the CDR3, the DNA is TGTGCCACCAGCAGAGATAACAGGGCTGAAAAACTGTTTTTT. Its translation: CATSRDNRAEKLFF. Looking up the rest from reference TRBV15 and TRBJ1-4 gives the full variable domain: DAMVIQNPRYQVTQFGKPVTLSCSQTLNHNVMYWYQQKSSQAPKLLFHYYDKDFNNEADTPDNFQSRRPNTSFCFLDIRSPGLGDTAMYLCATSRDNRAEKLFFGSGTQLSVL.

This clone is medium-sized (0.01 to 0.1%) in the sample. The chain joins TRBV27 to TRBJ1-2; 8 positions agree with TRBD1. The V gene end was trimmed by 5 bases and the J gene end by 8 bases; junction bases not matched to a gene: 10. The CDR3 has 14 residues. CDR1 and CDR2 (germline): MNHEY, SMNVEV (reference sequence). CDR3 sequence: CASSPRQGNRGYTF. The CDR3 DNA reads TGTGCCAGCAGTCCCCGACAGGGGAATAGAGGCTACACCTTC.